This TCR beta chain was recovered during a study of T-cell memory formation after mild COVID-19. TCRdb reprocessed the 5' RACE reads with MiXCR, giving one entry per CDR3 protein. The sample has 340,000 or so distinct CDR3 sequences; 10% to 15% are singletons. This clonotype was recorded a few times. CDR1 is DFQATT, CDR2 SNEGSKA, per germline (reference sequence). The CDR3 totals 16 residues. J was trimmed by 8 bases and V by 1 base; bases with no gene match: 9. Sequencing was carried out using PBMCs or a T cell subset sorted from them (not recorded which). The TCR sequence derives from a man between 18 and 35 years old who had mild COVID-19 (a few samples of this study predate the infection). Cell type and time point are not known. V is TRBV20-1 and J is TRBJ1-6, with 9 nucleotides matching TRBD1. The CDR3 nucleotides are TGCAGTGCTAGAGTTTATCCGGGACAGGGTGATTCACCCCTCCACTTT. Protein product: CSARVYPGQGDSPLHF.